Listed below are T cell receptor beta chains from one sample, sequenced in a study of T cells in Graves' hyperthyroidism and ophthalmopathy. TCRdb analysed the multiplex PCR reads with MiXCR anew, one entry per CDR3 protein. Of 150,000 to 200,000 distinct CDR3 sequences listed, about 9.4% were seen once; the top ten hold over 20%. The specimen was blood. The receptors were gathered from a woman aged 18-29 years with Graves' hyperthyroidism that later progressed to Graves' ophthalmopathy. Both conserved end residues are part of each CDR3. A D gene is named only where the DNA matches it firmly. For some rows the clone size is stated as once, few or many, or as a class when expanded; others skip it.

CDR3nt	CDR3aa	v_gene	j_gene	abundance	d_gene	len
TGTGCCAGCAGCTTGGTACAAAATTCACCCCTCCACTTT	CASSLVQNSPLHF	TRBV5-6	TRBJ1-6	once	NA	13
TGTGCCAGCAGCCAAGGGGAGGCCTATGGCTACACCTTC	CASSQGEAYGYTF	TRBV3-1	TRBJ1-2	NA	NA	13
TGTGCCAGCAGCCCTTACACCATGACCCGGACGTTTATCAATGAGCAGTTCTTC	CASSPYTMTRTFINEQFF	TRBV7-3	TRBJ2-1	NA	NA	18
TGTGCCAGCAGCCGAGCACGCTCCAGCGGGAGAAGAGGCGAGCAGTACTTC	CASSRARSSGRRGEQYF	TRBV11-2	TRBJ2-7	many	TRBD2	17
TGTGCCAGCAGTTACTCCCGAGGTCTTCTTGTCCCAACTAATGAAAAACTGTTTTTT	CASSYSRGLLVPTNEKLFF	TRBV6-6	TRBJ1-4	many	NA	19
TGTGCCAGCAGCCAAAGGAGAAGCGGCGAGACCCAGTACTTC	CASSQRRSGETQYF	TRBV7-2	TRBJ2-5	many	NA	14
TGTGCCAGCAGCTTATTGGTAGCGGGAGGTAGTGAGCAGTTCTTC	CASSLLVAGGSEQFF	TRBV7-3	TRBJ2-1	many	TRBD2	15
TGTGCCAGCACCACCGGGCGGGTAGAGACCCAGTACTTC	CASTTGRVETQYF	TRBV3-1	TRBJ2-5	many	NA	13
TGTGCCAGCAGTGAGGGGACAGAACTCTACGAGCAGTACTTC	CASSEGTELYEQYF	TRBV6-1	TRBJ2-7	many	TRBD1	14
TGTGCCAGCAGCCCCGGGACAGGGCATGGCTACACCTTC	CASSPGTGHGYTF	TRBV7-3	TRBJ1-2	NA	TRBD1	13
TGCAGCGTTGACCGATCGGACGGGCACCAAGAGACCCAGTACTTC	CSVDRSDGHQETQYF	TRBV29-1	TRBJ2-5	many	NA	15
TGTGCCAGCAGCCGTGACGTAAGCTCCTATAATTCACCCCTCCACTTT	CASSRDVSSYNSPLHF	TRBV27	TRBJ1-6	many	NA	16
TGTGCCAGCAGTTTCCTTCCGGGACAGGGGGAAGCTTTCTTT	CASSFLPGQGEAFF	TRBV6-1	TRBJ1-1	many	TRBD1	14
TGTGCCAGCACGGCGGGGACTAGCGGGAGTGATACGCAGTATTTT	CASTAGTSGSDTQYF	TRBV7-8	TRBJ2-3	many	TRBD2	15
TGTGCCAGCAGGAGTAGCGGGGGGATCACAGATACGCAGTATTTT	CASRSSGGITDTQYF	TRBV28	TRBJ2-3	many	TRBD2	15
TGTGCCAGCGGCGGGGGACAACTAGCCAAAAACATTCAGTACTTC	CASGGGQLAKNIQYF	TRBV9	TRBJ2-4	NA	NA	15
TGTGCCAGCAGCTGGTGGGGGGGAACCTACGAGCAGTACTTC	CASSWWGGTYEQYF	TRBV7-2	TRBJ2-7	NA	TRBD2	14
TGTGCCAGCAGCTTAGAAGCGGCGCGAGCTGGTGAGCAGTTCTTC	CASSLEAARAGEQFF	TRBV7-2	TRBJ2-1	few	NA	15
TGTGCCAGCAGCCAAGAGCAGGGTACATCCAGGAAAAAACTGTTTTTT	CASSQEQGTSRKKLFF	TRBV3-1	TRBJ1-4	many	NA	16
TGTGCCAGCAGGAAGGGGGGCGGCGAGACCCAGTACTTC	CASRKGGGETQYF	TRBV6-1	TRBJ2-5	NA	NA	13
TGTGCCAGCAGTTACTTAAACCCTGCGGAGCTGTTTTTT	CASSYLNPAELFF	TRBV6-5	TRBJ2-2	many	NA	13
TGTGCCACCAGCAGGGAAGCAGGGGGCTCCTACAATGAGCAGTTCTTC	CATSREAGGSYNEQFF	TRBV15	TRBJ2-1	many	TRBD1	16
TGTGCCAGCAGTCCCTCTTCACGGAACACTGAAGCTTTCTTT	CASSPSSRNTEAFF	TRBV28	TRBJ1-1	many	NA	14
TGCGCCAGCAGCCGCAACGTCCGGGACAGGGGACTTGGTGGCTACACCTTC	CASSRNVRDRGLGGYTF	TRBV5-1	TRBJ1-2	many	TRBD1	17
TGTGCCAGTAGTATGCGCACAGGGGGCGGCGGCACTGAAGCTTTCTTT	CASSMRTGGGGTEAFF	TRBV19	TRBJ1-1	many	TRBD1	16
TGTGCCAGCAGTGAAAGTCGGCAGGGGTTAAGCTTCTTT	CASSESRQGLSFF	TRBV6-1	TRBJ1-1	many	NA	13
TGCAGTGCTATCACGGGGGGACGCGAGCAGTACTTC	CSAITGGREQYF	TRBV20-1	TRBJ2-7	many	TRBD2	12
TGTGCCAGCAGCGCGGAGGGAGGGAGCGGGGGCTACGAGCAGTACTTC	CASSAEGGSGGYEQYF	TRBV9	TRBJ2-7	many	TRBD2	16